These 9 T cell receptor beta chains came from one sample sequenced in a study of radiotherapy plus CTLA-4 blockade in lung cancer. Only in-frame clones appear in the TCRdb table, and some are missing; sequencing was by immunoSEQ multiplex PCR. The top ten hold just over 0.85% of the sample, which has 60,000 to 85,000 clones, approximately 86% seen once. The starting material was peripheral blood, obtained from a patient treated with radiotherapy plus ipilimumab. The source of these receptors is a human donor with non-small cell lung cancer who had stable disease on radiotherapy plus ipilimumab.

V gene TRBV28 combines with J gene TRBJ2-1; 9 nucleotides align to TRBD2. V gave up 7 bases and J gave up 2 bases; unmatched junction bases: 6. Germline loops: CDR1 MDHEN, CDR2 SYDVKM. CDR3 length: 15 amino acids. CDR3 protein: CASTRGGGPYNEQFF. CDR3 coding DNA: TGTGCCAGCACCCGCGGGGGGGGCCCCTACAATGAGCAGTTCTTC.

The chain joins TRBV7-9 to TRBJ1-1; D remains unclear. The germline gives CDR1 SEHNR, CDR2 FQNEAQ (reference sequence). The CDR3 covers 11 residues. Trimming stripped 8 bases from V and 11 bases from J, with 15 bases between. This chain's CDR3 is CASRSPSGAFF. CDR3 nucleotides: TGTGCCAGCCGTAGCCCTTCTGGGGCTTTCTTT.

The rearrangement links TRBV18 to TRBJ1-5, with unresolved D. Germline loops: CDR1 KGHSH, CDR2 LQKENI. The V gene lost 2 bases and the J gene lost 6 bases, with 8 bases spanning the gap. The CDR3 has 13 amino acids. The CDR3 sequence is CASSPGRVQPQHF. CDR3 sequence (DNA): TGTGCCAGCTCACCAGGGAGGGTTCAGCCCCAGCATTTT.

V gene TRBV30 combines with J gene TRBJ1-5; a weak D match, TRBD1 (6 bases). From germline, CDR1 is GTSNPN and CDR2 SVGIG (reference sequence). The length of the CDR3 is 14 residues. Trimming took 8 bases from V and 4 from J, leaving 18 bases between them. Here the CDR3 DNA reads TGTGCCGTCCAAGAGGGGGGCAATAATCAGCCCCAGCATTTT. It yields the protein CAVQEGGNNQPQHF.

V usage is TRBV4-2 and J usage is TRBJ2-1; TRBD2 matches at 7 bases. The CDR3 runs to 18 residues. The J segment lost 3 bases and the V segment lost 0 bases, leaving 11 bases of the junction unmatched. Germline CDR1 is LGHNA and CDR2 is YNFKEQ. The CDR3 nucleotides are TGTGCCAGCAGCCAAGATCCCCCTAGCGGTTCTTACTACAATGAGCAGTTCTTC. This encodes CASSQDPPSGSYYNEQFF.

This chain links TRBV6-5 with TRBJ2-3, with 11 bases matching TRBD2. V lost 2 bases, J lost 2 bases, and 3 bases stayed unmatched. Germline assignment: CDR1 MNHEY and CDR2 SVGAGI. There are 16 residues in the CDR3. The CDR3 reads CASSYGLAGATDTQYF. The CDR3 DNA reads TGTGCCAGCAGTTACGGACTAGCGGGCGCCACAGATACGCAGTATTTT.

This clone was counted a few times. This sequence joins TRBV6-5 and TRBJ1-1; D uncertain. The CDR3 covers 15 residues. Germline values: CDR1 MNHEY, CDR2 SVGAGI. The V end was cut by 0 bases, the J end by 11 bases, with 19 bases between. The CDR3 coding sequence is TGTGCCAGCAGTTACTCGAGAAACGGACCCGGTATGGCTTTCTTT. Translating gives CASSYSRNGPGMAFF.

The rearrangement links TRBV6-1 to TRBJ2-7; 7 bases agree with TRBD2. J lost 2 bases, V lost 6 bases, and 7 bases had no gene match. Looked up from germline, CDR1 is MNHNS and CDR2 is SASEGT. There are 14 residues in the CDR3. Here the CDR3 DNA reads TGTGCCAGCAGCAGCGGGGCAGGTGCCTACGAGCAGTACTTC. Its translation: CASSSGAGAYEQYF.

The chain couples TRBV28 to TRBJ2-1; 8 bases map to TRBD1. The CDR3 consists of 15 residues. Germline CDR1 and CDR2: MDHEN and SYDVKM. J lost 0 bases, V lost 4 bases, and 2 bases had no gene match. The CDR3 DNA reads TGTGCCAGCAGTTCAGGGGGCAGCTCCTACAATGAGCAGTTCTTC. It translates to CASSSGGSSYNEQFF.